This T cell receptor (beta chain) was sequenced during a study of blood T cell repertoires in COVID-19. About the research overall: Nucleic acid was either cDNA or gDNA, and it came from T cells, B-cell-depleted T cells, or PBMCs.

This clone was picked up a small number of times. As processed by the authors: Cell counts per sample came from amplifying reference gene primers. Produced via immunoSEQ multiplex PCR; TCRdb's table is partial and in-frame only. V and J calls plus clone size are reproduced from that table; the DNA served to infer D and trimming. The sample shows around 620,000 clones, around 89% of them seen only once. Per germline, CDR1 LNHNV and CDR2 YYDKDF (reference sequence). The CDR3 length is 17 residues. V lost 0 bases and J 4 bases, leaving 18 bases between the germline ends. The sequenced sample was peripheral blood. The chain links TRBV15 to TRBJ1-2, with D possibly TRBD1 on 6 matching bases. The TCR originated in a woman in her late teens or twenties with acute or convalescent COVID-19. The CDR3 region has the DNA TGTGCCACCAGCAGAGATCTGTCCGAACAGGGAGTCTATGGCTACACCTTC. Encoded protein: CATSRDLSEQGVYGYTF. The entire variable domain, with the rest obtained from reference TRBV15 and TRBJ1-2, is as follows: DAMVIQNPRYQVTQFGKPVTLSCSQTLNHNVMYWYQQKSSQAPKLLFHYYDKDFNNEADTPDNFQSRRPNTSFCFLDIRSPGLGDTAMYLCATSRDLSEQGVYGYTFGSGTRLTVV.